This TCR beta chain was obtained from a study of shared clonotypes between healthy human individuals. Study in general: Used for every donor were three CD4 naive, three CD4 memory, two CD8 naive and one CD8 memory plate. Study conclusions and caveats: Across subsets, estimated richness was generally greater for naive than for memory populations. Even with large depth, rarefaction showed that sorted-subset sequencing was incomplete.

CDR3 size: 14 residues. Trimming at V came to 6 bases and at J to 8 bases, leaving 10 bases not matched to a gene. Germline V gene lookup returns CDR1 SNHLY and CDR2 FYNNEI. In the original analysis: There were no quality scores in the junction-only immunoSEQ sequences, so filtering differed. Here immunoSEQ multiplex PCR was the method, and the copy in TCRdb shows in-frame clones only, minus some. Clone size and the V and J calls come from that table; the DNA yielded D and trimming. The sample lists around 700,000 clones, roughly 70% occurring once. This clone has more than one count but fewer than ten. What it recognizes is unknown.

The gene calls are TRBV2 and TRBJ2-3, with TRBD1 matching 8 bases. This TCR was recovered from a woman aged 30 to 39 in good health. Sequencing was performed on memory CD4+ T cells sorted from blood. Subset specified: CD45RA-negative fraction. DNA for the CDR3: TGTGCCAGCAGCACGGGACAGGAGAGGAGTACGCAGTATTTT. It yields the protein CASSTGQERSTQYF.